A single sample gave rise to the 17 T cell receptor beta chains below, sequenced in a study of shared clonotypes between healthy human individuals. Measured with immunoSEQ multiplex PCR; TCRdb has only the in-frame clones, and not every one. The sample yields some 1,400,000 clones, about 96% seen once. The sequencing sample was made of naive CD4+ T cells sorted from blood. The subset: CD45RA+ positively selected. These receptors were taken from a man aged 25-45 years in good health.

The chain's CDR3 is CATSGGSGRAYEQYF. As DNA, the CDR3 is TGTGCCACCAGCGGGGGTAGCGGGAGAGCCTACGAGCAGTACTTC. The chain uses TRBV15 and TRBJ2-7; 9 nucleotides match TRBD2. Looked up from germline, CDR1 is LNHNV and CDR2 is YYDKDF (reference sequence). CDR3 size: 15 residues. V shed 5 bases and J 2 bases; nucleotides not matched to a gene: 7.

V gene TRBV19 combines with J gene TRBJ2-7; D may be TRBD1 or TRBD2 (5 bases each). CDR3 length: 13 amino acids. The V and J ends lost 3 bases and 4 bases respectively, with 10 bases between them. CDR1 LNHDA and CDR2 SQIVND come from the germline V gene (reference sequence). This chain's CDR3 is CASSMGTRYEQYF. The DNA of the CDR3 is TGTGCCAGTAGTATGGGGACCCGATACGAGCAGTACTTC. Filled out from reference TRBV19 and TRBJ2-7, the complete variable domain reads DGGITQSPKYLFRKEGQNVTLSCEQNLNHDAMYWYRQDPGQGLRLIYYSQIVNDFQKGDIAEGYSVSREKKESFPLTVTSAQKNPTAFYLCASSMGTRYEQYFGPGTRLTVT.

The chain is built from TRBV6-1 and TRBJ2-3, with D hard to call. The V gene's germline CDR1 is MNHNS and CDR2 SASEGT. Between the trimmed V and J ends, which lost 0 bases and 5 bases, there was a span of 15 bases. The CDR3 loop spans 16 amino acids. As DNA, the CDR3 is TGTGCCAGCAGTGAAGCGCGGCACGCCGTGGGAGATACGCAGTATTTT. It yields the protein CASSEARHAVGDTQYF.

The V call is TRBV6-1, the J call TRBJ2-1; 10 bases map to TRBD1. The CDR3 is 12 residues long. Germline assignment: CDR1 MNHNS and CDR2 SASEGT. CDR3 sequence: CGTGGTYNEQFF. The CDR3, as DNA: TGTGGGACAGGGGGGACCTACAATGAGCAGTTCTTC.

This clone was picked up one time. The rearrangement joins TRBV2 to TRBJ1-1, with D uncertain. The CDR3 is 13 amino acids. Germline values: CDR1 SNHLY, CDR2 FYNNEI. Trimming shortened V by 8 bases and J by 1 base, and 11 bases separated the two germline ends. The CDR3 DNA sequence: TGTGCCAGCTTGACCGTACGGAACACTGAAGCTTTCTTT. Its protein is CASLTVRNTEAFF.

The J gene is TRBJ2-7, the V gene TRBV5-1; D is possibly TRBD1 or TRBD2 (5 bases each). V lost 4 bases to trimming and J lost 2 bases, with 16 bases between them. The germline CDR1 and CDR2 sequences are SGHRS and YFSETQ. There are 15 residues in the CDR3. The CDR3: CASSMGRDKPYEQYF. The CDR3 DNA follows: TGCGCCAGCAGCATGGGACGCGACAAACCCTACGAGCAGTACTTC. The full variable domain, rest sourced from reference TRBV5-1 and TRBJ2-7, is KAGVTQTPRYLIKTRGQQVTLSCSPISGHRSVSWYQQTPGQGLQFLFEYFSETQRNKGNFPGRFSGRQFSNSRSEMNVSTLELGDSALYLCASSMGRDKPYEQYFGPGTRLTVT.

The V gene is TRBV7-3, the J gene TRBJ2-7; 15 nucleotides line up with TRBD2. The CDR3 is 17 amino acids. Germline CDR1 SGHTA, CDR2 FQGTGA. Trimming at V came to 5 bases and at J to 0 bases, leaving 5 bases not matched to a gene. In nucleotides, the CDR3 is TGTGCCAGCAGCCCCGGGACTAGCGGGAGGAGCTCCTACGAGCAGTACTTC. It encodes CASSPGTSGRSSYEQYF. Looking up the rest from reference TRBV7-3 and TRBJ2-7 gives the full variable domain: GAGVSQTPSNKVTEKGKYVELRCDPISGHTALYWYRQSLGQGPEFLIYFQGTGAADDSGLPNDRFFAVRPEGSVSTLKIQRTERGDSAVYLCASSPGTSGRSSYEQYFGPGTRLTVT.

The chain is built from TRBV5-1 and TRBJ2-7; D unresolved. Germline CDR1 SGHRS, CDR2 YFSETQ. The CDR3 extends over 14 amino acids. Deletions cut 4 bases from V and 0 bases from J, with 11 bases between. CDR3: CASSPKVDSYEQYF. The DNA for the CDR3 is TGCGCCAGCAGCCCGAAAGTCGACTCCTACGAGCAGTACTTC.

The V and J genes are TRBV7-2 and TRBJ2-1; no clear D gene. The CDR3 has 13 amino acids. Trimming took 2 bases from V and 11 from J, leaving 13 bases between them. Germline V gene lookup returns CDR1 SGHTA and CDR2 FQGNSA. The CDR3 nucleotides read TGTGCCAGCAGCTTACCCCCGGAGCCACAGCAGTTCTTC. Its translation: CASSLPPEPQQFF. The variable domain in full, with the rest retrieved from reference TRBV7-2 and TRBJ2-1, is GAGVSQSPSNKVTEKGKDVELRCDPISGHTALYWYRQSLGQGLEFLIYFQGNSAPDKSGLPSDRFSAERTGGSVSTLTIQRTQQEDSAVYLCASSLPPEPQQFFGPGTRLTVL.

For this clone: This sample includes further DNA sequences coding for the same CDR3. V gene TRBV18 combines with J gene TRBJ1-2, with 8 bases identical to TRBD1. J gave up 4 bases and V 4 bases, and 2 bases lay outside the gene matches. Germline CDR1 and CDR2: KGHSH and LQKENI. There are 13 residues in the CDR3. The CDR3 nucleotides read TGTGCCAGCTCACTTGGGACAGGCTATGGCTACACCTTC. It codes for CASSLGTGYGYTF. Variable domain in full (rest from reference TRBV18 and TRBJ1-2): NAGVMQNPRHLVRRRGQEARLRCSPMKGHSHVYWYRQLPEEGLKFMVYLQKENIIDESGMPKERFSAEFPKEGPSILRIQQVVRGDSAAYFCASSLGTGYGYTFGSGTRLTVV.

This chain uses TRBV7-3 with TRBJ2-1, with a weak D call TRBD2 (6 bases). This CDR3 is 11 amino acids long. Between the trimmed V and J ends, which lost 2 bases and 12 bases, there was a span of 8 bases. The germline V gene has CDR1 SGHTA and CDR2 FQGTGA. In nucleotides, the CDR3 is TGTGCCAGCAGCTTAGGGACTTTGCAGTTCTTC. Protein product: CASSLGTLQFF.

The chain carries TRBV29-1 and TRBJ1-1, with 8 positions matching TRBD1. V was pared by 5 bases and J by 3 bases, with 20 bases of the junction left unmatched. Germline-derived CDR1 and CDR2 are SQVTM and ANQGSEA. This CDR3 contains 18 residues. CDR3 nucleotide sequence: TGCAGCGTTCTATTCGCCCAGGGACAGGCGTTTGTCGACACTGAAGCTTTCTTT. Residues: CSVLFAQGQAFVDTEAFF. The full variable domain, its missing parts supplied by reference TRBV29-1 and TRBJ1-1, is SAVISQKPSRDICQRGTSLTIQCQVDSQVTMMFWYRQQPGQSLTLIATANQGSEATYESGFVIDKFPISRPNLTFSTLTVSNMSPEDSSIYLCSVLFAQGQAFVDTEAFFGQGTRLTVV.

The chain carries TRBV28 and TRBJ1-4, with D hard to call. The CDR3 has 13 amino acids. Germline V gene sequence: CDR1 MDHEN, CDR2 SYDVKM. With 6 bases removed from V and 8 bases from J, the gap between germline ends came to 13 bases. The CDR3 reads CASRNNGGEKLFF. The CDR3 region has the DNA TGTGCCAGCAGAAACAACGGCGGAGAAAAACTGTTTTTT.

The J gene is TRBJ2-2, the V gene TRBV7-8; D is unresolved. V lost 2 bases and J 1 base, leaving 8 bases between the germline ends. Germline V gives CDR1 SGHVS, CDR2 FQNEAQ. CDR3 length: 15 residues. CDR3: CASSLSRENTGELFF. CDR3 in DNA: TGTGCCAGCAGCTTATCTAGAGAGAACACCGGGGAGCTGTTTTTT.

This rearrangement joins TRBV30 to TRBJ2-3; D remains unclear. The V gene's germline CDR1 is GTSNPN and CDR2 SVGIG (reference sequence). The CDR3 runs to 12 residues. V was pared by 5 bases and J by 5 bases, with 11 bases between. Here the CDR3 reads CAWALTVDTQYF. CDR3 DNA: TGTGCCTGGGCCTTGACGGTAGATACGCAGTATTTT. Full variable domain (outside the CDR3, taken from reference TRBV30 and TRBJ2-3): SQTIHQWPATLVQPVGSPLSLECTVEGTSNPNLYWYRQAAGRGLQLLFYSVGIGQISSEVPQNLSASRPQDRQFILSSKKLLLSDSGFYLCAWALTVDTQYFGPGTRLTVL.

The chain carries TRBV19 and TRBJ1-3; D unresolved. This CDR3 has 15 amino acids. Trimming removed 1 base from V and 4 bases from J, with 11 bases in between. The germline V gene encodes CDR1 LNHDA and CDR2 SQIVND (reference sequence). For the CDR3, the DNA is TGTGCCAGTAGTATAGGAGTATCCTCGGGAAACACCATATATTTT. Protein product: CASSIGVSSGNTIYF.

The J gene is TRBJ2-3, the V gene TRBV13; 7 bases fit TRBD1. V lost 4 bases to trimming and J lost 4 bases; unmatched junction nucleotides: 8. Germline CDR1 and CDR2: PRHDT and FYEKMQ (reference sequence). The CDR3 consists of 15 residues. The chain's CDR3 is CASSYRDGQADTQYF. In nucleotides, the CDR3 is TGTGCCAGCAGCTACCGGGACGGACAGGCAGATACGCAGTATTTT.